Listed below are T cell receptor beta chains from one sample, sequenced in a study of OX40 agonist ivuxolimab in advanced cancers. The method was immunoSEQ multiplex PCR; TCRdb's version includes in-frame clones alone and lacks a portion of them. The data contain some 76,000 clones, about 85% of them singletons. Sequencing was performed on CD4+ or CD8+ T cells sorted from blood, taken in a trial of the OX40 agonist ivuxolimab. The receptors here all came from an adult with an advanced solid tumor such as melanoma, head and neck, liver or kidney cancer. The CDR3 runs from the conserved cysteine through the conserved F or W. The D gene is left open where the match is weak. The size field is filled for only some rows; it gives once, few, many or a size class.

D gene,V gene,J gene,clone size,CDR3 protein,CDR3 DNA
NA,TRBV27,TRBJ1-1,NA,CASSPTGRIVTEAFF,TGTGCCAGCAGCCCTACGGGCAGGATTGTGACTGAAGCTTTCTTT
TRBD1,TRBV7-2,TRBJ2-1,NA,CASSLGQGHNEQFF,TGTGCCAGCAGCTTAGGACAGGGGCACAATGAGCAGTTCTTC
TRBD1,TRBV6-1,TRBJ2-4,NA,CASRGQDAKNIQYF,TGTGCCAGCAGGGGACAGGACGCCAAAAACATTCAGTACTTC
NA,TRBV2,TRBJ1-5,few,CASSELGYSNQPQHF,TGTGCCAGCAGTGAGCTAGGATATAGCAATCAGCCCCAGCATTTT
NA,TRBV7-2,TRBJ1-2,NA,CASSLDLGGRYGYTF,TGTGCCAGCAGCTTAGATTTAGGAGGTCGCTATGGCTACACCTTC
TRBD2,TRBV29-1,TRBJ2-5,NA,CSVERLAGGGRKETQYF,TGCAGCGTTGAGAGACTAGCGGGAGGGGGGCGAAAGGAGACCCAGTACTTC
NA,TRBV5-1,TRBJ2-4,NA,CASSLEGPWHDIQYF,TGCGCCAGCAGCTTGGAGGGACCCTGGCATGACATTCAGTACTTC
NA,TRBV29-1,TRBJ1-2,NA,CSVLDTYYGYTF,TGCAGCGTTCTGGACACGTACTATGGCTACACCTTC
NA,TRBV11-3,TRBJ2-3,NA,CASSLTRAADTQYF,TGTGCCAGCAGCCTTACGCGAGCTGCAGATACGCAGTATTTT
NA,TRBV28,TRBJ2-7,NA,CASSPAGGPTYEQYF,TGTGCCAGCAGTCCTGCTGGAGGCCCCACCTACGAGCAGTACTTC
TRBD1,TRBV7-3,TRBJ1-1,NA,CASSGPGQGSAFF,TGTGCCAGCAGCGGGCCGGGACAGGGATCAGCTTTCTTT
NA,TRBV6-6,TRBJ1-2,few,CASRVSGPYTF,TGTGCCAGCAGGGTCTCGGGGCCCTACACCTTC
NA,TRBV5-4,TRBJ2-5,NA,CASSLDQIQETQYF,TGTGCCAGCAGCTTGGATCAGATTCAAGAGACCCAGTACTTC
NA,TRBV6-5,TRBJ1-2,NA,CASRRGNYGYTF,TGTGCCAGCAGGAGGGGAAACTATGGCTACACCTTC
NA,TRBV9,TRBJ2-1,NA,CASSVTGTNYNEQFF,TGTGCCAGCAGCGTAACCGGGACAAACTACAATGAGCAGTTCTTC
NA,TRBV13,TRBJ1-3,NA,CASSYREPGNTIYF,TGTGCCAGCAGCTACAGGGAACCTGGAAACACCATATATTTT
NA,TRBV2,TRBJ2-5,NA,CASSGLTEETQYF,TGTGCCAGCAGTGGTCTGACCGAAGAGACCCAGTACTTC
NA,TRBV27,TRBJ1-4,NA,CASSYQGTRREKLFF,TGTGCCAGCAGTTACCAGGGGACGCGACGTGAAAAACTGTTTTTT
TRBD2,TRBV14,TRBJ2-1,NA,CASSQPLAGVTYNEQFF,TGTGCCAGCAGCCAACCACTAGCGGGAGTAACCTACAATGAGCAGTTCTTC
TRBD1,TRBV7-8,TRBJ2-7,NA,CASSAGQGAYEQYF,TGTGCCAGCAGCGCGGGACAGGGGGCTTACGAGCAGTACTTC
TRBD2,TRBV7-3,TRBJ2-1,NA,CASSSGLADREVQFF,TGTGCCAGCAGCTCGGGACTAGCGGACCGAGAAGTGCAGTTCTTC
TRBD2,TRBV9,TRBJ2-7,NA,CASSLGLAGGLYEQYF,TGTGCCAGCAGTTTGGGACTAGCGGGGGGTCTCTACGAGCAGTACTTC
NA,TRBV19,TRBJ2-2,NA,CASSIAYRVGSGELFF,TGTGCCAGTAGTATTGCGTACAGGGTGGGCTCCGGGGAGCTGTTTTTT
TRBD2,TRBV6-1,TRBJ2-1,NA,CATYRRTGGNNEQFF,TGTGCCACGTACAGGCGCACGGGAGGTAACAATGAGCAGTTCTTC
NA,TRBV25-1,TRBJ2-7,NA,CASSELDRTTYEQYF,TGTGCCAGCAGTGAACTCGACAGGACAACCTACGAGCAGTACTTC
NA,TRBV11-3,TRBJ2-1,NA,CASSLAAAEEQFF,TGTGCCAGCAGCTTAGCTGCAGCCGAGGAGCAGTTCTTC
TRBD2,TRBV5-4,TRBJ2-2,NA,CASSSRDYSNTGELFF,TGTGCCAGCAGCTCGCGGGACTACTCGAACACCGGGGAGCTGTTTTTT